The source of this T cell receptor beta chain is a study of Ad26.COV2.S vaccination and SARS-CoV-2 variants. The wider study: The donor was enrolled in the Ad26.COV2.S arm of the COV1001 trial.

Noted treatment: about 20 received Ad26.COV2.S at low or high dose, single or two shots; about 5 received placebo; per-sample allocation not given. All samples were drawn on day 63, counting from the first vaccine or placebo injection. Ad26 vector vaccine expressed Wuhan-strain SARS-CoV-2 spike. Whole-study results and caveats: Researchers reported similar non-spike TCR breadth in vaccine and placebo recipients. Possible underestimation of total T cell responses by the TCR breadth and depth analyses was noted.

This table comes from immunoSEQ multiplex PCR, and its TCRdb copy is limited to in-frame clones, with some not included. Among about 440,000 clones listed, roughly 88% were seen once. The CDR3 is 14 residues long. V gave up 4 bases and J gave up 2 bases, with 11 bases separating them. Looked up from germline, CDR1 is MNHEY and CDR2 is SVGEGT. On this clone itself: Its antigen is unidentified.

This chain links TRBV6-2 or TRBV6-3 with TRBJ2-5, with D maybe TRBD1 (6 bases). Sequences were derived from peripheral blood, sampled in a trial of Ad26.COV2.S vaccine versus placebo. The source of this sequence is a person between 18 and 60 years old who received the Ad26.COV2.S COVID-19 vaccine or a placebo. The CDR3 region is CASSLLQGQETQYF. CDR3 nucleotides: TGTGCCAGCAGTTTACTTCAGGGGCAAGAGACCCAGTACTTC.